The 5 T cell receptor beta chains below come from one sample, sequenced in a study of blood T cell repertoires in COVID-19. Using immunoSEQ multiplex PCR, the repertoire was profiled, and TCRdb retains in-frame clones only, with some absent. The sample shows about 190,000 clones, 70% to 90% of them seen only once. The sequencing sample was made of peripheral blood. These receptor sequences come from a man younger than 40 with acute or convalescent COVID-19.

The rearrangement joins TRBV7-6 to TRBJ2-3; 9 bases fit TRBD2. The CDR3 totals 15 residues. V dropped 1 base and J dropped 14; count of bases not matched to a gene: 13. Germline V gives CDR1 SGHVS, CDR2 FNYEAQ. The DNA of the CDR3 is TGTGCCAGCAGCTTAGAAAGCGGGGGGACCCCCCCTGGGTATTTT. It translates to CASSLESGGTPPGYF. The full variable domain, in which reference TRBV7-6 and TRBJ2-3 provide the parts outside the CDR3, is GAGVSQSPRYKVTKRGQDVALRCDPISGHVSLYWYRQALGQGPEFLTYFNYEAQQDKSGLPNDRFSAERPEGSISTLTIQRTEQRDSAMYRCASSLESGGTPPGYFGPGTRLTVL.

The chain employs TRBV18 and TRBJ1-5; D unclear. The germline V gene encodes CDR1 KGHSH and CDR2 LQKENI. Trimming cost V 6 bases and J 4 bases, with 10 bases left between them. The CDR3 consists of 13 residues. CDR3 DNA: TGTGCCAGCTCCCGACTATGGAATCAGCCCCAGCATTTT. Protein product: CASSRLWNQPQHF.

V and J are TRBV19 and TRBJ1-1, with 8 nucleotides matching TRBD1. With V trimmed by 1 base and J by 4 bases, 8 bases remained unmatched. This CDR3 is 16 amino acids long. CDR1 and CDR2 (germline): LNHDA, SQIVND (reference sequence). In DNA, the CDR3 is TGTGCCAGTAGTATAGGGACAGGGAAAGGTGGCACTGAAGCTTTCTTT. Residues: CASSIGTGKGGTEAFF.

V is TRBV28 and J is TRBJ2-5, with TRBD2 identical over 9 bases. With V trimmed by 5 bases and J by 5 bases, 9 bases remained unmatched. The CDR3 is made up of 15 amino acids. Germline assignment: CDR1 MDHEN and CDR2 SYDVKM. In DNA form, the CDR3 reads TGTGCCAGCAGTCTTCCGACTAGCGGTAGGGAGACCCAGTACTTC. Translated, it gives CASSLPTSGRETQYF. Full variable domain (missing parts from reference TRBV28 and TRBJ2-5): DVKVTQSSRYLVKRTGEKVFLECVQDMDHENMFWYRQDPGLGLRLIYFSYDVKMKEKGDIPEGYSVSREKKERFSLILESASTNQTSMYLCASSLPTSGRETQYFGPGTRLLVL.

This chain joins TRBV7-3 and TRBJ1-1; D gene unclear. Germline CDR1 is SGHTA and CDR2 is FQGTGA. The CDR3 consists of 14 residues. Trimming took off 5 bases at V and 3 bases at J, with 13 bases between the two ends. The DNA for the CDR3 is TGTGCCAGCAGCGCAGGACTTGGGTACACTGAAGCTTTCTTT. The encoded protein is CASSAGLGYTEAFF.